This T cell receptor beta chain is drawn from a study of T cell repertoires in MIS-A myocarditis (dated by TCRdb to between 2021 and 2024). There are 14 amino acids in the CDR3, from cysteine to phenylalanine inclusive. CDR3 DNA is the only sequence kept; it has 42 bases, read in frame from the first base. Clipping removes 8 bases from V and 0 bases from J, with 6 as the unmatched junction base count. For CDR1 and CDR2, the germline V gene lists MNHEY and SVGAGI. The QIAamp DNA FFPE kit was used to extract genomic DNA from formalin-fixed paraffin-embedded autopsy tissue. Comment on this clone: The antigen it recognizes is unknown. Base-call qualities are not available, and no considerably larger clone is one nucleotide away.

TCRbeta CDR3 regions were amplified by the immunoSEQ bias-controlled multiplex PCR and were subjected to high-throughput sequencing. As for the authors' bioinformatics: CDR3 sequences were collapsed and filtered by the immunoSEQ vendor pipeline to quantify abundance and frequency of each unique TCRbeta CDR3. Dominant CDR3 amino acid sequences were clustered with SARS-CoV-2-specific ImmuneCODE TCRbeta sequences by CD-HIT using a 90% global sequence identity threshold. Clones at frequencies from 0.1 to 1 were categorized as hyperexpanded, and clones at frequencies from 0.01 to 0.1 were categorized as large. MiXCR was used to confirm CDR3 amino acid sequences and V and J gene assignments of dominant clones. The R stringdist package was used to calculate Levenshtein distances between the patient clonotypes and the ImmuneCODE hits. This immuneACCESS table, as held by TCRdb, lists in-frame sequences with V and J called but not all clones. Of the missing ones, under half trace to an unresolved V gene in checked studies; the others have no known cause. That table gives V, J and clone size, and the DNA gave D and trimming. In this sample the table shows approximately 10,000 clones, roughly 90% of which occur a single time. The ten largest account for 2% to 2.5% of the sample.

The sequenced sample was thoracic lymph node tissue obtained at autopsy. The origin of this receptor is a man aged 18 to 30 with fulminant myocarditis from multisystem inflammatory syndrome in adults (MIS-A) after COVID-19. The V and J genes are TRBV6-5 and TRBJ1-1; the central 7 bases match TRBD1. At the DNA level, the sequence is TGTGCCAGCGGAGACCAGGGGGTGAACACTGAAGCTTTCTTT. The resulting protein is CASGDQGVNTEAFF.